The clone carrying this T cell receptor beta chain has just one count. These data are taken from a study of blood T cell repertoires in COVID-19. About the research overall: The United States, Italy and Spain provided the acute and convalescent COVID-19 samples. PBMCs, B-cell-depleted T cells, or T cells provided the cDNA or gDNA that made up the material.

Profiling relied on immunoSEQ multiplex PCR, and the TCRdb table lists in-frame clones only, not all of them. The table shows over 110,000 clones, with around 82% occurring only once. This CDR3 is built from 15 residues. Germline V gives CDR1 SEHNR, CDR2 FQNEAQ (reference sequence). V dropped 4 bases and J dropped 2; count of bases not matched to a gene: 3. Participants were aged 18 to 89 years, lived in 24 US areas, and enrolled virtually. V usage is TRBV7-9 and J usage is TRBJ1-4; 8 bases line up with TRBD1. The receptor was isolated from a man in his fifties or sixties in a cohort exposed to, infected with or recovered from COVID-19 (not recorded which). Sequencing was performed on PBMCs or T cells enriched from blood (not recorded which). CDR3 sequence reads: CASSSGQATNEKLFF. DNA of the CDR3: TGTGCCAGCAGCTCGGGACAGGCTACTAATGAAAAACTGTTTTTT.